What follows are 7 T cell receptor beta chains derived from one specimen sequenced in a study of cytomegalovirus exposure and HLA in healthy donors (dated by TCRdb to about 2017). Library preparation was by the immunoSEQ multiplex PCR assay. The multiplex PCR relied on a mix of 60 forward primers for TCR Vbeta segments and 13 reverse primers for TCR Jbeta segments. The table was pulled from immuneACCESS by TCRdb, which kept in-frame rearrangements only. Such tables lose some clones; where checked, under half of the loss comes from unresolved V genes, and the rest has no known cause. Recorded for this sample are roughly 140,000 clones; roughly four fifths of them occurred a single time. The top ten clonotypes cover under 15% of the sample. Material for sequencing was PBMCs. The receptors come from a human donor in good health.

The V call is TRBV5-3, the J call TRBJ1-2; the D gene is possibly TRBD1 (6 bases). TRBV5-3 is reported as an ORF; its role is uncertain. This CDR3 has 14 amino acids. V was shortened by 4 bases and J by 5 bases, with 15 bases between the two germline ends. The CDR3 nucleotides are TGTGCCAGAAGCGGTGCGGCAGGGGTATATGGCTACACCTTC. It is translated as CARSGAAGVYGYTF.

CDR3 DNA: TGTGCCTGGAGTGTCGGGGATGCAGGAGTCTACGAGCAGTACTTC. Protein sequence: CAWSVGDAGVYEQYF. The chain is built from TRBV30 and TRBJ2-7; D possibly corresponds to TRBD2 (5 bases). Looked up from germline, CDR1 is GTSNPN and CDR2 is SVGIG (reference sequence). The CDR3 is 15 residues long. Trimming left V 0 bases short and J 3 bases short, with 15 bases between.

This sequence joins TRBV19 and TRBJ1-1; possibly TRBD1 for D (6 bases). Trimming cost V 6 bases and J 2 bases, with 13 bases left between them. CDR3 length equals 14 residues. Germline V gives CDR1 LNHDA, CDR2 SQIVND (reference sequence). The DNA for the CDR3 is TGTGCCAGTAGATTACAGGGCGGCAACACTGAAGCTTTCTTT. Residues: CASRLQGGNTEAFF.

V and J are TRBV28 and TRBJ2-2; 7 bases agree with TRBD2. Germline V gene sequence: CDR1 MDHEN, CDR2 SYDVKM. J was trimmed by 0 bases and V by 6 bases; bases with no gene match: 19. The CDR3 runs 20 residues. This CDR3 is CASSFDLWAKTSANTGELFF. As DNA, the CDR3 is TGTGCCAGCAGCTTCGATCTGTGGGCAAAAACTAGCGCGAACACCGGGGAGCTGTTTTTT.

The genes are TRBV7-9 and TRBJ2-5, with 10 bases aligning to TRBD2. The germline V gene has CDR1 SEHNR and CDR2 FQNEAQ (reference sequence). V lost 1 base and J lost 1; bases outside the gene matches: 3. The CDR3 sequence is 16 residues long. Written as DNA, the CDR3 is TGTGCCAGCAGCTTAGGGACTAGCGGTTTCCAAGAGACCCAGTACTTC. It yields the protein CASSLGTSGFQETQYF.

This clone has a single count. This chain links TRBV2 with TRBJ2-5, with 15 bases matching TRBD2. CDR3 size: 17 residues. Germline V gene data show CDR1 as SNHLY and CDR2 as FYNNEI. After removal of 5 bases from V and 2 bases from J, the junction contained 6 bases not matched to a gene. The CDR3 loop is CASSSGLAGGEQETQYF. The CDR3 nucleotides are TGTGCCAGCAGTTCGGGACTAGCGGGGGGCGAGCAAGAGACCCAGTACTTC.

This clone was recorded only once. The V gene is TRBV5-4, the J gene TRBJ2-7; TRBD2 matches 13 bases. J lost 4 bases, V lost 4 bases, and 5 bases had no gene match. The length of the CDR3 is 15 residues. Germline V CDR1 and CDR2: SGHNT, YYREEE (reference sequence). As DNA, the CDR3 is TGTGCCAGCAGCGCAACTAGCGGGGGGGCTTACGAGCAGTACTTC. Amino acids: CASSATSGGAYEQYF.